This T cell receptor (beta chain) was profiled in a study of T cells after yellow fever vaccination. This clonotype was found a few times. What it binds is unknown. Study-wide points: Faster peaking, at day 5 versus 15, marked a secondary response that was weaker. Clones that expanded after primary vaccination mostly reappeared after the booster (around 96% CD4, approximately 85% CD8).

With V trimmed by 0 bases and J by 7 bases, 7 bases remained unmatched. This CDR3 spans 15 amino acids. In germline, CDR1 is SEHNR, CDR2 FQNEAQ (reference sequence). Using its own MiXCR run on the 5' RACE reads, TCRdb lists one record per CDR3 protein. Of some 560,000 distinct CDR3 sequences detected, around 21% appear once; the ten largest clones hold approximately 15%. The chain employs TRBV7-9 and TRBJ2-3, with 7 bases that match TRBD2. The starting material was PBMCs, obtained 15 days after the yellow fever booster vaccination. The TCR was taken from a man younger than 45 who received the YFV17D yellow fever vaccine. CDR3 sequence reads: CASSLAAGVLNTQYF. The CDR3 region has the DNA TGTGCCAGCAGCTTAGCTGCGGGAGTCTTGAATACGCAGTATTTT.